These 20 T cell receptor beta chains share one sample of origin, sequenced in a study of shared clonotypes between healthy human individuals. The repertoire was sequenced with immunoSEQ multiplex PCR; TCRdb's copy has only in-frame clones and lacks some. The sample consists of 1,400,000 or so clones, 97% to 99% of them appearing once. Sequencing was carried out using naive CD4+ T cells sorted from blood. Subset meaning: CD45RA+ positively selected. All receptors derive from a man aged 25-45 years in good health.

The chain links TRBV29-1 to TRBJ2-1, with a tentative D call TRBD2 (5 bases). The germline V and J ends were trimmed by 5 bases and 9 bases, with 14 bases remaining between them. Germline assignment: CDR1 SQVTM and CDR2 ANQGSEA. The CDR3 has 12 amino acids. CDR3 sequence: CSVRRTRGEQFF. CDR3 DNA: TGCAGCGTTAGGCGGACCCGGGGTGAGCAGTTCTTC.

The rearrangement uses TRBV5-1 and TRBJ2-7; the D is unclear. The germline V and J ends were trimmed by 2 bases and 7 bases, with 10 bases remaining between them. The germline gives CDR1 SGHRS, CDR2 YFSETQ. The CDR3 covers 12 residues. This CDR3 reads CASSFPGEEQYF. The CDR3 DNA follows: TGCGCCAGCAGCTTCCCTGGAGAAGAGCAGTACTTC.

The chain couples TRBV11-2 to TRBJ2-7; D might be TRBD2 (5 bases). The CDR3 loop spans 14 amino acids. Trimming took 5 bases from V and 7 from J, leaving 18 bases between them. Germline values: CDR1 SGHAT, CDR2 FQNNGV. The CDR3 spells CASSPAGREGEQYF. CDR3 nucleotide sequence: TGTGCCAGCAGCCCTGCCGGCCGGGAAGGTGAGCAGTACTTC.

The chain employs TRBV9 and TRBJ2-7; D is ambiguous. Germline lookup yields CDR1 SGDLS and CDR2 YYNGEE. V was clipped by 4 bases and J by 0 bases, with 11 bases between them. This CDR3 contains 14 residues. CDR3 loop: CASSLLGASYEQYF. CDR3 nucleotides: TGTGCCAGCAGCCTTCTGGGCGCCTCCTACGAGCAGTACTTC.

The genes are TRBV11-2 and TRBJ2-3; 8 positions match TRBD1. Germline V lookup: CDR1 SGHAT, CDR2 FQNNGV. This CDR3 contains 15 residues. J lost 4 bases, V lost 5 bases, and 8 bases had no gene match. For the CDR3, the DNA is TGTGCCAGCAGCAAGGGGACACAGGGGGCAGATACGCAGTATTTT. Translation gives CASSKGTQGADTQYF.

The V gene is TRBV5-6, the J gene TRBJ2-7; 7 nucleotides match TRBD2. The J segment lost 7 bases and the V segment lost 3 bases, leaving 16 bases of the junction unmatched. This CDR3 has 16 residues. Germline V lookup: CDR1 SGHDT, CDR2 YYEEEE. CDR3 sequence: CASSWDPSGGVREQYF. The DNA of the CDR3 is TGTGCCAGCAGCTGGGATCCTAGCGGTGGGGTGAGAGAGCAGTACTTC.

The chain recombines TRBV30 with TRBJ2-7; 9 bases are shared with TRBD2. The V and J ends lost 4 bases and 2 bases, in that order; junction bases with no gene match: 0. CDR1 is GTSNPN and CDR2 is SVGIG in the germline V gene (reference sequence). CDR3 length: 12 residues. DNA for the CDR3: TGTGCCTGGAAGCGGGGGGCCTACGAGCAGTACTTC. Encoded protein: CAWKRGAYEQYF.

The chain has TRBV29-1 and TRBJ2-7; D is ambiguous. V dropped 2 bases and J dropped 2 bases, with 7 bases sitting between them. Per the germline V gene, CDR1 is SQVTM and CDR2 is ANQGSEA. This CDR3 comprises 12 residues. CDR3 bases: TGCAGCGTTGAATCTGGAGCCTACGAGCAGTACTTC. It translates to CSVESGAYEQYF.

The J gene is TRBJ1-5, the V gene TRBV4-3; D remains unclear. CDR3 length: 13 residues. The germline CDR1 and CDR2 sequences are LGHNA and YSLEER. Trimming stripped 4 bases from V and 6 bases from J, with 10 bases between. For the CDR3, the DNA is TGCGCCAGCAGCCCTGGGAGCGGTCAGCCCCAGCATTTT. Protein: CASSPGSGQPQHF.

Worth noting for this clone: Different DNA sequences within this sample yield the same CDR3. The chain recombines TRBV30 with TRBJ2-5; D gene uncertain. V shed 0 bases and J shed 1 base, with 9 bases lying between them. CDR3 length: 14 residues. Germline-derived CDR1 and CDR2 are GTSNPN and SVGIG (reference sequence). CDR3 in amino acids: CAWSVPGGQETQYF. CDR3 nucleotide sequence: TGTGCCTGGAGTGTACCGGGCGGCCAAGAGACCCAGTACTTC.

V usage is TRBV4-1 and J usage is TRBJ2-7; 7 nucleotides align to TRBD1. V shed 5 bases, J shed 2 bases, and the junction held 6 bases outside the gene matches. The CDR3 runs to 14 residues. The germline CDR1 and CDR2 sequences are MGHRA and YSYEKL. The CDR3 region is CASSSTGQPYEQYF. The CDR3 DNA is TGCGCCAGCAGCTCAACGGGACAGCCCTACGAGCAGTACTTC.

The genes are TRBV6-1 and TRBJ1-2, with TRBD1 as a possible D gene (6 bases). The germline CDR1 and CDR2 sequences are MNHNS and SASEGT. The CDR3 loop spans 14 amino acids. The V gene lost 6 bases and the J gene lost 3 bases, with 14 bases spanning the gap. CDR3 in amino acids: CASRTRGGDYGYTF. The CDR3, as DNA: TGTGCCAGCAGGACCCGAGGGGGTGACTATGGCTACACCTTC.

This sequence joins TRBV10-1 and TRBJ2-5; 7 bases are shared with TRBD2. V gave up 4 bases and J gave up 2 bases; unmatched junction bases: 10. Germline-derived CDR1 and CDR2 are WNHNN and SYGVQD (reference sequence). This CDR3 is built from 16 residues. CDR3 loop: CASSGGLAGPQETQYF. As DNA, the CDR3 is TGCGCCAGCAGTGGTGGATTAGCGGGTCCTCAAGAGACCCAGTACTTC.

This sequence joins TRBV5-4 and TRBJ1-1; 10 bases align to TRBD1. Looked up from germline, CDR1 is SGHNT and CDR2 is YYREEE (reference sequence). Trimming removed 2 bases from V and 6 bases from J; junction bases left unmatched: 4. The CDR3 is made up of 14 amino acids. This CDR3 reads CASSFDRGQAEAFF. The CDR3 DNA reads as TGTGCCAGCAGCTTTGACAGGGGGCAAGCTGAAGCTTTCTTT.

V usage is TRBV5-1 and J usage is TRBJ1-5; perhaps TRBD1 as D (6 bases). The CDR3 is 15 amino acids. V was clipped by 3 bases and J by 2 bases, with 12 bases between them. Germline V CDR1 and CDR2: SGHRS, YFSETQ. Written as DNA, the CDR3 is TGCGCCAGCAGCTACGGGGGCCAGGGCAATCAGCCCCAGCATTTT. Amino acid sequence: CASSYGGQGNQPQHF. The full variable domain, its missing parts supplied by reference TRBV5-1 and TRBJ1-5, is KAGVTQTPRYLIKTRGQQVTLSCSPISGHRSVSWYQQTPGQGLQFLFEYFSETQRNKGNFPGRFSGRQFSNSRSEMNVSTLELGDSALYLCASSYGGQGNQPQHFGDGTRLSIL.

The chain carries TRBV7-9 and TRBJ2-1; 14 bases match TRBD2. The V gene end was trimmed by 7 bases and the J gene end by 5 bases; junction bases not matched to a gene: 4. Germline V gene lookup returns CDR1 SEHNR and CDR2 FQNEAQ (reference sequence). There are 15 residues in the CDR3. CDR3 protein: CASNRLAGGDNEQFF. DNA for the CDR3: TGTGCCAGCAACAGACTAGCGGGAGGGGACAATGAGCAGTTCTTC.

The V and J genes are TRBV18 and TRBJ1-2; D might be TRBD1 (5 bases). Trimming took 3 bases from V and 8 from J, leaving 16 bases between them. CDR3 size: 14 residues. Germline assignment: CDR1 KGHSH and CDR2 LQKENI. CDR3: CASSPAAGGEGYTF. For the CDR3, the DNA is TGTGCCAGCTCACCCGCGGCGGGGGGTGAAGGCTACACCTTC.

The chain joins TRBV7-9 to TRBJ2-5; D possibly corresponds to TRBD2 (6 bases). The V and J ends lost 5 bases and 2 bases respectively, with 12 bases between them. Germline assignment: CDR1 SEHNR and CDR2 FQNEAQ (reference sequence). The CDR3 length is 14 residues. For the CDR3, the DNA is TGTGCCAGCAGCCCTCGGGAGTATCAAGAGACCCAGTACTTC. Encoded protein: CASSPREYQETQYF.

J is TRBJ2-7 and V is TRBV6-1, with 7 bases matching TRBD1. Germline CDR1 and CDR2: MNHNS and SASEGT. V dropped 4 bases and J dropped 6; count of bases not matched to a gene: 12. The CDR3 consists of 15 residues. The CDR3 reads CASSAGQANLGEQYF. CDR3 nucleotide sequence: TGTGCCAGCAGTGCCGGACAGGCGAATTTGGGCGAGCAGTACTTC.

The genes are TRBV19 and TRBJ1-4, with D possibly TRBD1 on 5 matching bases. V lost 3 bases, J lost 5 bases, and 13 bases lay in between. This CDR3 has 15 amino acids. Germline V gene lookup returns CDR1 LNHDA and CDR2 SQIVND (reference sequence). CDR3 DNA: TGTGCCAGTAGTATGAATAGGGACGGGAATGAAAAACTGTTTTTT. Protein: CASSMNRDGNEKLFF.